One sample yielded the 8 T cell receptor beta chains listed below, sequenced in a study of cytomegalovirus exposure and HLA in healthy donors. Amplification used 60 Vbeta primers and 13 Jbeta primers. Profiling relied on immunoSEQ multiplex PCR, and the TCRdb table lists in-frame clones only, not all of them. The sample carries about 140,000 clones, about 80% recorded once. Sequences were obtained from PBMCs. These receptors originate from a man aged 30-40 years in good health and CMV-seropositive.

This sequence joins TRBV28 and TRBJ1-5; D might be TRBD1 (6 bases). The germline V and J ends were trimmed by 7 bases and 2 bases, with 18 bases remaining between them. The CDR3 spans 16 residues. Per the germline V gene, CDR1 is MDHEN and CDR2 is SYDVKM. CDR3 DNA: TGTGCCAGCACCCGTCGGGGGGCGCGGGGCAATCAGCCCCAGCATTTT. Its translation: CASTRRGARGNQPQHF.

The rearrangement links TRBV28 to TRBJ2-1; TRBD2 matches 7 bases. The V gene end was trimmed by 3 bases and the J gene end by 6 bases; junction bases not matched to a gene: 5. This CDR3 region has 14 residues. Germline V CDR1 and CDR2: MDHEN, SYDVKM. CDR3 sequence: CASSLGGRGNEQFF. DNA of the CDR3: TGTGCCAGCAGTTTGGGCGGGAGAGGCAATGAGCAGTTCTTC.

This sequence joins TRBV18 and TRBJ1-5; 8 bases agree with TRBD1. The CDR3 sequence is 18 residues long. Trimming cost V 6 bases and J 2 bases; bases outside gene matches: 15. Germline CDR1 reads KGHSH; CDR2 reads LQKENI. The CDR3 sequence: CASSLGPQGARGNQPQHF. The CDR3 DNA reads TGTGCCAGCTCCTTGGGTCCGCAGGGGGCGCGAGGCAATCAGCCCCAGCATTTT.

The J gene is TRBJ2-3, the V gene TRBV19; TRBD2 matches at 10 bases. Per the germline V gene, CDR1 is LNHDA and CDR2 is SQIVND (reference sequence). V shed 4 bases and J 0 bases; nucleotides not matched to a gene: 4. CDR3 size: 16 residues. In DNA, the CDR3 is TGTGCCAGTAGTACAGGGACTAGCGCTAGCACAGATACGCAGTATTTT. As protein: CASSTGTSASTDTQYF.

The chain links TRBV18 to TRBJ2-7; 7 positions agree with TRBD2. CDR3 length equals 16 residues. The germline gives CDR1 KGHSH, CDR2 LQKENI. The V gene end was trimmed by 3 bases and the J gene end by 1 base; junction bases not matched to a gene: 9. The DNA of the CDR3 is TGTGCCAGCTCACCCGGAGGGAGGGGCCCATCCTACGAGCAGTACTTC. Translated, it gives CASSPGGRGPSYEQYF.

This clone occurred a few times. The chain recombines TRBV18 with TRBJ1-1, with D unclear. V lost 0 bases and J lost 7, with 9 bases in between. CDR1 is KGHSH, CDR2 LQKENI, per germline. The CDR3 has 13 residues. Here the CDR3 reads CASSPPQEGEAFF. In DNA form, the CDR3 reads TGTGCCAGCTCACCACCTCAGGAGGGTGAAGCTTTCTTT.

A single count supports this clone. The genes are TRBV18 and TRBJ1-2; no clear D gene. The length of the CDR3 is 14 residues. V dropped 0 bases and J dropped 6 bases, with 11 bases sitting between them. Germline V lookup: CDR1 KGHSH, CDR2 LQKENI. CDR3 in amino acids: CASSPPRRMDGYTF. As DNA, the CDR3 is TGTGCCAGCTCACCACCGCGCAGGATGGATGGCTACACCTTC.

This clone was seen only a few times. The V call is TRBV18, the J call TRBJ2-3; possible D gene TRBD1, 5 bases. The V and J ends lost 2 bases and 5 bases respectively, with 11 bases between them. CDR1 KGHSH and CDR2 LQKENI come from the germline V gene. The CDR3 consists of 14 residues. The DNA for the CDR3 is TGTGCCAGCTCACCAGCCCTTAGGGGAGATACGCAGTATTTT. Protein product: CASSPALRGDTQYF.